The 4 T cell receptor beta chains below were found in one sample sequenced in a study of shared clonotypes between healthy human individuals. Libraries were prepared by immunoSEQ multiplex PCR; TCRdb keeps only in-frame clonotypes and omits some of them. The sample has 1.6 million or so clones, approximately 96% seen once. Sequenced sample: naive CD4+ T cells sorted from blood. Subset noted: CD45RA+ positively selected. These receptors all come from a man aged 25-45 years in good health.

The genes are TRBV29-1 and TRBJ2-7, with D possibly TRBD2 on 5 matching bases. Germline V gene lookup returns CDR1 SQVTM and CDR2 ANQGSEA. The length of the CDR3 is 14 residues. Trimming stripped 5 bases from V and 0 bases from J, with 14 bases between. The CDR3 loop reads CSVIPVAGSYEQYF. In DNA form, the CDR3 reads TGCAGCGTTATCCCCGTGGCGGGCTCCTACGAGCAGTACTTC.

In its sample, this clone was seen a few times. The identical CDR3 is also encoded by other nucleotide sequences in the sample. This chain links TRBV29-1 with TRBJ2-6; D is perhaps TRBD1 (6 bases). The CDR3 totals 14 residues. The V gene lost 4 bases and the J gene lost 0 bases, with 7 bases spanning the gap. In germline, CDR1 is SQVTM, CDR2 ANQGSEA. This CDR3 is CSVVGGSGANVLTF. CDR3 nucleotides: TGCAGCGTTGTAGGGGGCTCTGGGGCCAACGTCCTGACTTTC.

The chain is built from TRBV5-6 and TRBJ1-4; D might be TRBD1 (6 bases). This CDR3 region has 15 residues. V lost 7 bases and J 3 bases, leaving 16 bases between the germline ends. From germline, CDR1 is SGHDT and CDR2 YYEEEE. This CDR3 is CASGSYGGPNEKLFF. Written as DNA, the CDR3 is TGTGCCAGCGGATCGTACGGGGGCCCTAATGAAAAACTGTTTTTT.

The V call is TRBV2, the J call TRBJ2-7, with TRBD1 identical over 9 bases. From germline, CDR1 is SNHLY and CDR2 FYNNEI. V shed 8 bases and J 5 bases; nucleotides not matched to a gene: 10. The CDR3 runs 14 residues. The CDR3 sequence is CASGSRDRVHEQYF. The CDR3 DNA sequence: TGTGCCAGCGGATCCCGGGACAGGGTTCACGAGCAGTACTTC.